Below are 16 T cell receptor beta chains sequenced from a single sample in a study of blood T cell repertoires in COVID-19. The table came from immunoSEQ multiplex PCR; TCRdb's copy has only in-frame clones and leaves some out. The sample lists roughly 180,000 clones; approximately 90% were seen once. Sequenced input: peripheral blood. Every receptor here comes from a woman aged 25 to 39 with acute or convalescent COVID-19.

The CDR3 coding sequence is TGTGCCACCAAGCTACAGGGGGCGAGGGAGCAGTACTTC. Its translation: CATKLQGAREQYF. The chain uses TRBV12-3 or TRBV12-4 and TRBJ2-7; 9 positions agree with TRBD1. V shed 10 bases, J shed 7 bases, and the junction held 11 bases outside the gene matches. The CDR3 is 13 amino acids.

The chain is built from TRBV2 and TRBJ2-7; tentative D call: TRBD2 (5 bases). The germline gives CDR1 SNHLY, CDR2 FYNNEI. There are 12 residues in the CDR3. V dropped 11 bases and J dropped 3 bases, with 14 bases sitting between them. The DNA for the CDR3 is TGTGCCGGATCTAGGGCGGGCTACGAGCAGTACTTC. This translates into CAGSRAGYEQYF.

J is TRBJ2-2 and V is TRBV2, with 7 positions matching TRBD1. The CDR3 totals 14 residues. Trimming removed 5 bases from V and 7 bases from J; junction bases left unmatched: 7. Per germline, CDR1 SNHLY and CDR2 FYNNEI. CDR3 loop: CASSLGQSYGELFF. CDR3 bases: TGTGCCAGCAGTCTGGGACAGTCTTACGGGGAGCTGTTTTTT.

CDR3 coding DNA: TGTGCCAGCAGCCCAGGGAGGGTCAGAAGTCAGCCCCAGCATTTT. Encoded protein: CASSPGRVRSQPQHF. The chain combines TRBV7-2 with TRBJ1-5; D possibly corresponds to TRBD1 (5 bases). This CDR3 has 15 residues. The V end lost 5 bases, the J end lost 6 bases, and 17 bases lay between the germline ends. Germline V gene data show CDR1 as SGHTA and CDR2 as FQGNSA.

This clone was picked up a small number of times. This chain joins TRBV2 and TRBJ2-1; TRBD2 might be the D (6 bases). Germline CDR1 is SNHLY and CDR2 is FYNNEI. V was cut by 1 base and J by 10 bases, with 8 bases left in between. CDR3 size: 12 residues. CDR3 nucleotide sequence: TGTGCCAGCAGTGAAGGCCGGGGGGAGCAGTTCTTC. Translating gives CASSEGRGEQFF. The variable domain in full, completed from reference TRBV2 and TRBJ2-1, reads EPEVTQTPSHQVTQMGQEVILRCVPISNHLYFYWYRQILGQKVEFLVSFYNNEISEKSEIFDDQFSVERPDGSNFTLKIRSTKLEDSAMYFCASSEGRGEQFFGPGTRLTVL.

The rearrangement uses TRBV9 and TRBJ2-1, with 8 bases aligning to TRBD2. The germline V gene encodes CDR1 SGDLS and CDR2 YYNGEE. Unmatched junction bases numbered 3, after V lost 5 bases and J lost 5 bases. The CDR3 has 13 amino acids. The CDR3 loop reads CASRTSEDNEQFF. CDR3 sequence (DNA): TGTGCCAGCAGGACTAGCGAAGACAATGAGCAGTTCTTC.

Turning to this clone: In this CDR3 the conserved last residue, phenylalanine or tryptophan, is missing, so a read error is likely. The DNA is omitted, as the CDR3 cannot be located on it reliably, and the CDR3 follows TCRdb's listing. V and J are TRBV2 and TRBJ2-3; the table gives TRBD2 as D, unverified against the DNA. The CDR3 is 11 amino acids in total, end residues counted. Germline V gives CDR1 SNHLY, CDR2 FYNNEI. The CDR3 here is CASRGTSGRAS.

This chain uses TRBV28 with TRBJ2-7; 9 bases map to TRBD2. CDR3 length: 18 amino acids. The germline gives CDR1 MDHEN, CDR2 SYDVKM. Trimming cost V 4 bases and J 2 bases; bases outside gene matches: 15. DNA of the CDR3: TGTGCCAGCAGTTCCAGCACCAGCCCGGGACTAGCAGCCTACGAGCAGTACTTC. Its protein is CASSSSTSPGLAAYEQYF.

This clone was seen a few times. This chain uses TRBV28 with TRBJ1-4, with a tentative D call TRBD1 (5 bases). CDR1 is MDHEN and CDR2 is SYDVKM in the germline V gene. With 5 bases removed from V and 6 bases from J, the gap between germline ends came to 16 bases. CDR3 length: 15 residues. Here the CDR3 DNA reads TGTGCCAGCAGTACTCGGGACTCTGGGCATGAAAAACTGTTTTTT. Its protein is CASSTRDSGHEKLFF.

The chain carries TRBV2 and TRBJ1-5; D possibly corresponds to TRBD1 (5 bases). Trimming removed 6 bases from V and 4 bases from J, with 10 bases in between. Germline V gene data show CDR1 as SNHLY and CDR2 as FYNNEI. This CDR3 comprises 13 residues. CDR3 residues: CASRPDRNQPQHF. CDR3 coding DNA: TGTGCCAGCAGACCCGACAGAAATCAGCCCCAGCATTTT.

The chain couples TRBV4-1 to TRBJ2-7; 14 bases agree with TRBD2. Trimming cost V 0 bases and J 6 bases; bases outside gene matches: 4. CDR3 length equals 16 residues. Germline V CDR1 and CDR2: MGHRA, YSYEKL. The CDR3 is CASSQEGTSGRVEQYF. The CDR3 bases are TGCGCCAGCAGCCAAGAGGGGACTAGCGGGAGAGTCGAGCAGTACTTC.

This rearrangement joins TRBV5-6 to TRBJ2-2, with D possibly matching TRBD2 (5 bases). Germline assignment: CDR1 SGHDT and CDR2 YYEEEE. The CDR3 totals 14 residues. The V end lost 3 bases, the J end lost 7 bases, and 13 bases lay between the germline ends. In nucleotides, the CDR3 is TGTGCCAGCAGCTCGGGTCTAGCACGCGGGGAGCTGTTTTTT. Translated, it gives CASSSGLARGELFF.

The CDR3 region is CASSLGGQETQYF. The CDR3 DNA is TGTGCCAGCAGCTTAGGCGGCCAAGAGACCCAGTACTTC. The rearrangement links TRBV5-4 to TRBJ2-5; D not certain. The germline V and J ends were trimmed by 2 bases and 1 base, with 6 bases remaining between them. The V gene's germline CDR1 is SGHNT and CDR2 YYREEE (reference sequence). This CDR3 spans 13 amino acids.

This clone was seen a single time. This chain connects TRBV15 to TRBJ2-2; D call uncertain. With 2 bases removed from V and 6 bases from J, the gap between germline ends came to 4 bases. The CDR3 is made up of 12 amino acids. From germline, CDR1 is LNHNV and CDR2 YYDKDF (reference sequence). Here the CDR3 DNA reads TGTGCCACCAGCAGATGGCCCGGGGAGCTGTTTTTT. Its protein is CATSRWPGELFF. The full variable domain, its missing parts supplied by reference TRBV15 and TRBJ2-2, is DAMVIQNPRYQVTQFGKPVTLSCSQTLNHNVMYWYQQKSSQAPKLLFHYYDKDFNNEADTPDNFQSRRPNTSFCFLDIRSPGLGDTAMYLCATSRWPGELFFGEGSRLTVL.

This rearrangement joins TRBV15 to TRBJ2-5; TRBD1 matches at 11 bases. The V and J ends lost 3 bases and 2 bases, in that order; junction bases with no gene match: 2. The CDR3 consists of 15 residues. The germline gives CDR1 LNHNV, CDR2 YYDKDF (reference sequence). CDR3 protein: CATSRDRGLQETQYF. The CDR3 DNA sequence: TGTGCCACCAGCAGGGACAGGGGGCTTCAAGAGACCCAGTACTTC.

The CDR3 sequence is CASSPFGTGNTEAFF. The CDR3 nucleotides read TGTGCCAGCTCACCTTTTGGGACAGGGAACACTGAAGCTTTCTTT. The chain couples TRBV18 to TRBJ1-1; 8 bases map to TRBD1. The CDR3 spans 15 residues. The J segment lost 1 base and the V segment lost 3 bases, leaving 4 bases of the junction unmatched. In germline, CDR1 is KGHSH, CDR2 LQKENI. The variable domain in full, with the rest retrieved from reference TRBV18 and TRBJ1-1, is NAGVMQNPRHLVRRRGQEARLRCSPMKGHSHVYWYRQLPEEGLKFMVYLQKENIIDESGMPKERFSAEFPKEGPSILRIQQVVRGDSAAYFCASSPFGTGNTEAFFGQGTRLTVV.